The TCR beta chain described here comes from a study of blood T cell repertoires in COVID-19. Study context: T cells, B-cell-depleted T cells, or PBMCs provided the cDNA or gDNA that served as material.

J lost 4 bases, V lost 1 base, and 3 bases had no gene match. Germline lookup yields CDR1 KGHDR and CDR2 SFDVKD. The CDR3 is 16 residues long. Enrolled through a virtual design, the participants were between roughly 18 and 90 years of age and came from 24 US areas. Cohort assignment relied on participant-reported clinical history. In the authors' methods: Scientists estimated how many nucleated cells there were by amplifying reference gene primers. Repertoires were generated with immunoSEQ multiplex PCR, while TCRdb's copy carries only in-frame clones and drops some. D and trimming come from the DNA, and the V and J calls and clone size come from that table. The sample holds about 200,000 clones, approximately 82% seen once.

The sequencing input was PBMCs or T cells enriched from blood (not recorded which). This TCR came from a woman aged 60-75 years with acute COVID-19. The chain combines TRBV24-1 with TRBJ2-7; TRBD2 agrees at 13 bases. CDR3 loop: CATSDLGTSGKYEQYF. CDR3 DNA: TGTGCCACCAGTGATTTAGGGACTAGCGGGAAATACGAGCAGTACTTC.